This TCR beta chain derives from a study of blood T cell repertoires in COVID-19. Study-wide context: The United States, Italy and Spain were the sources of the acute and convalescent COVID-19 samples. PBMCs, B-cell-depleted T cells, or T cells were the source of the cDNA or gDNA that made up the material.

CDR3 length: 15 residues. With 4 bases removed from V and 4 bases from J, the gap between germline ends came to 13 bases. The germline CDR1 and CDR2 sequences are KGHSH and LQKENI. Source study methods: The authors estimated nucleated cell counts from reference gene primer amplification. The protocol was immunoSEQ multiplex PCR, while the TCRdb copy is restricted to in-frame clones and leaves out a portion. V and J calls and clone size come straight from that table; D and trimming were deduced from the DNA. The data show about 200,000 clones, with almost 85% seen just once and about 6.9% held by the top ten.

The sequence was collected from a human donor with acute or convalescent COVID-19. The donor label of this sample is uncertain. The J gene is TRBJ2-2, the V gene TRBV18; D remains ambiguous. The sample consisted of peripheral blood. CDR3 in amino acids: CASSQYLDGTGELFF. CDR3 DNA sequence: TGTGCCAGCTCACAATACCTAGACGGCACCGGGGAGCTGTTTTTT. Variable domain in full (rest from reference TRBV18 and TRBJ2-2): NAGVMQNPRHLVRRRGQEARLRCSPMKGHSHVYWYRQLPEEGLKFMVYLQKENIIDESGMPKERFSAEFPKEGPSILRIQQVVRGDSAAYFCASSQYLDGTGELFFGEGSRLTVL.